Listed below are T cell receptor beta chains from one sample, sequenced in a study of blood T cell repertoires in COVID-19. The table came from immunoSEQ multiplex PCR; TCRdb's copy has only in-frame clones and leaves some out. The data show roughly 200,000 clones, with more than 70% seen just once and around 1.6% held by the top ten. The material sequenced was peripheral blood. Source of these receptors: a man between 18 and 35 years old with active or convalescent COVID-19. Both conserved end residues are part of each CDR3. D genes are given only for firm matches. The listing skips clone size in some rows; elsewhere it reads once, few, many or a size class.

TRBV7-9	-	TRBD1	TRBJ2-5	TGTGCCAGCAGCTTAGGGACAGGGCCACAAGAGACCCAGTACTTC	CASSLGTGPQETQYF
TRBV27	-	TRBD1	TRBJ1-2	TGTGCCAGCAGCCCGACGCCATACAGGGGCTTCTTGGGCTACACCTTC	CASSPTPYRGFLGYTF
TRBV27	-	TRBD1	TRBJ2-7	TGTGCCAGCTGCGTCCGGGACAGTCCTCCCTACGAGCAGTACTTC	CASCVRDSPPYEQYF
TRBV7-2	-	-	TRBJ1-5	TGTGCCAGCAGCTTCGGGGAGGCGAGACAGCCCCAGCATTTT	CASSFGEARQPQHF
TRBV6-1	-	TRBD2	TRBJ2-7	TGTGCCAGCAGTGAACTCTTTGCGGGGGTCGCCGAGCAGTACTTC	CASSELFAGVAEQYF
TRBV19	-	-	TRBJ2-5	TGTGCCAGTAGTATAGGTTCAGTAGGGGGAAAGACCCAGTACTTC	CASSIGSVGGKTQYF
TRBV28	few	TRBD2	TRBJ2-1	TGTGCCAGCGTTAGCGGGAATACCTACAATGAGCAGTTCTTC	CASVSGNTYNEQFF
TRBV4-2	-	-	TRBJ1-6	TGTGCCAGCAGCCCGCGAACCAGCGATAATTCACCCCTCCACTTT	CASSPRTSDNSPLHF
TRBV10-3	once	-	TRBJ1-3	TGTGCCATCACTGCTAGCTCTGGAAACACCATATATTTT	CAITASSGNTIYF
TRBV6-5	-	TRBD1	TRBJ1-1	TGTGCCAGCAGTTCCTGGACAGGGGAGAGCACTGAAGCTTTCTTT	CASSSWTGESTEAFF
TRBV3-1/TRBV3-2	-	-	TRBJ1-6	TGTGCCAGCAGCCCCACGGCGGATAATTCACCCCTCCACTTT	CASSPTADNSPLHF
TRBV10-1	-	-	TRBJ2-3	TGCGCCAGCAGTGAGTGGAAAGGGGTTGAACGAGATACGCAGTATTTT	CASSEWKGVERDTQYF
TRBV7-9	-	TRBD1	TRBJ1-6	TGTGCCAGCAGCTCCGGGACAGCTTCACCCCTCCACTTT	CASSSGTASPLHF
TRBV19	-	-	TRBJ2-3	TGTGCCAGTAGTATTATGGCTAGCACAGATACGCAGTATTTT	CASSIMASTDTQYF
TRBV19	few	-	TRBJ1-2	TGTGCCAGTAGTAAAGGGGGACGGTACTATGGCTACACCTTC	CASSKGGRYYGYTF
TRBV6-2/TRBV6-3	-	-	TRBJ2-1	TGTGCCAGCAGTTCGGCCGGGGTGTCCAATGAGCAGTTCTTC	CASSSAGVSNEQFF
TRBV19	-	-	TRBJ1-1	TGTGCCAGTAGTATCCCTTTGAGCAGCAGGGTCACTGAAGCTTTCTTT	CASSIPLSSRVTEAFF
TRBV6-5	-	-	TRBJ1-1	TGTGCCAGCTCGGGAGGGGCGCGTGCCGTCACTGAAGCTTTCTTT	CASSGGARAVTEAFF
TRBV7-2	-	-	TRBJ1-2	TGTGCCAGCAGCTACCGACCCCAACAGCTCTATGGCTACACCTTC	CASSYRPQQLYGYTF
TRBV5-6	-	-	TRBJ1-2	TGTGCCAGCAGCCCGCAAGACAGGCGCCCGACTTACACCTTC	CASSPQDRRPTYTF
TRBV7-2	-	-	TRBJ2-4	TGTGCCAGCAGCCCCAGGCCGGAGGACCTAGCCAAAAACATTCAGTACTTC	CASSPRPEDLAKNIQYF
TRBV28	-	TRBD2	TRBJ2-2	TGTGCCAGCAGCGACGCCGGACTAGCGGGCACCGGGGAGCTGTTTTTT	CASSDAGLAGTGELFF
TRBV5-4	-	-	TRBJ1-1	TGTGCCAGCAGCCAAGCGGGGAACACTGAAGCTTTCTTT	CASSQAGNTEAFF
TRBV15	-	-	TRBJ1-5	TGTGCCACCAGCAGAGACATTAGCAATCAGCCCCAGCATTTT	CATSRDISNQPQHF
TRBV7-9	-	-	TRBJ1-1	TGTGCCAGCAGCTTTACGGGTACTGAAGCTTTCTTT	CASSFTGTEAFF
TRBV2	-	TRBD1	TRBJ1-2	TGTGCCAGCAGTGAATACAGGGGGTTAGAGTATGGCTACACCTTC	CASSEYRGLEYGYTF
TRBV4-2	once	TRBD1	TRBJ1-5	TGTGCCAGCAGCCTCCAGGGGCAGGGGGGTCAGCCCCAGCATTTT	CASSLQGQGGQPQHF
TRBV5-5	once	-	TRBJ2-5	TGTGCCAGCAGCTTGTTCGGAACGGGGAGGATCCAAGAGACCCAGTACTTC	CASSLFGTGRIQETQYF
TRBV30	-	-	TRBJ1-5	TGTGCCTGGAGTGTAGGACAGAGCAATCAGCCCCAGCATTTT	CAWSVGQSNQPQHF
TRBV28	-	-	TRBJ1-5	TGTGCCAGCAGTTTGACAGTTAGCAATCAGCCCCAGCATTTT	CASSLTVSNQPQHF
TRBV2	-	-	TRBJ1-1	TGTGCCAGCATCGTTACAGCAAACACTGAAGCTTTCTTT	CASIVTANTEAFF
TRBV28	-	-	TRBJ2-1	-	CASILETGSSSEQFF
TRBV5-3	-	TRBD2	TRBJ2-7	TGTGCCAGAAGTCCTATTAGCGGGAGAAACTACGAGCAGTACTTC	CARSPISGRNYEQYF
TRBV5-4	-	TRBD2	TRBJ2-1	TGTGCCAGCAGCGGGACTAGCGTATACAATGAGCAGTTCTTC	CASSGTSVYNEQFF
TRBV7-2	-	-	TRBJ2-5	TGTGCCAGCAGCCCAGGTGCTGGGCCCGTAGAGACCCAGTACTTC	CASSPGAGPVETQYF
TRBV6-5	few	TRBD1	TRBJ1-4	TGTGCCAGCAGCTCCAGGGGGCGGGAAAAACTGTTTTTT	CASSSRGREKLFF
TRBV14	-	TRBD1	TRBJ1-2	TGTGCCAGCAGCCAGGAGCTTGGGACAGGAGGGAACTATGGCTACACCTTC	CASSQELGTGGNYGYTF
TRBV6-2/TRBV6-3	-	-	TRBJ1-2	TGTGCCAGCAGTTGGTCAGGGCAGTATGGCTACACCTTC	CASSWSGQYGYTF
TRBV20-1	-	-	TRBJ1-1	TGCAGTGCTCTGGGAGGGATCGAAGCTTTCTTT	CSALGGIEAFF
TRBV6-4	-	-	TRBJ2-1	TGTGCCAGCAGGGAGAGATACAGGATTATCAATGAGCAGTTCTTC	CASRERYRIINEQFF
TRBV9	-	-	TRBJ2-5	TGTGCCAGCAGCCAAACAGTCCAAGAGACCCAGTACTTC	CASSQTVQETQYF
TRBV6-2/TRBV6-3	-	TRBD2	TRBJ2-3	TGTGCCAGCAGCCACATGTTACCCGGGACTAGCGGGCGTATTGAGACAGATACGCAGTATTTT	CASSHMLPGTSGRIETDTQYF
TRBV7-6	-	TRBD1	TRBJ1-4	TGTGCCAGCAGCTTAGGAGGGACAGAGGGTGAAAAACTGTTTTTT	CASSLGGTEGEKLFF